This TCR beta chain was profiled in a study of cytomegalovirus exposure and HLA in healthy donors (dated by TCRdb to about 2017). For context, the study as a whole: An earlier analysis of approximately 600 of the donors reported 250 to 300 Gb of sequence data and roughly 110 million unique TCR beta sequences from about 200 million T cells. Class I and class II HLA loci were covered by the typing at four-digit resolution. An early release covering around 630 HLA-typed donors comprised roughly 300 gigabases of sequencing data and around 85 million unique TCR sequences. Among about 400 genotyped donors of the cohort, an average of around 250,000 unique TCR beta nucleotide sequences was sequenced per donor, of which about 19% were non-productive. Of the 300 to 450 genotyped donors, around 81% fell in the genetic ancestry cluster associated with self-reported Caucasian donors. To decide whether each TCR beta V gene segment behaved as functional or pseudogenic, an earlier analysis of approximately 600 of the donors relied on high-throughput TCR beta sequencing. The study combined high-throughput TCR immunosequencing, statistical association of individual TCRs with disease status, and machine learning to predict cytomegalovirus infection status. The number of typed donors differed by locus: about 629-630 for A, B, C, DRB1 and DQB1; 522 for DQA1; approximately 600 for DPA1; and some 430 for DPB1. The study aimed to test whether cataloging public T cell receptors could reveal signatures of past pathogen exposure. A later analysis re-examined previously published TCR beta repertoires from hundreds of donors and added high-resolution HLA genotyping to investigate patterns of TCR occurrence. In the later analysis, no new phenotypic data were used to find candidate immune exposures; instead, reliance was placed on TCR beta sequences and their occurrence across donors. In addition to the first cohort of 666 subjects, a separate validation cohort of approximately 130 different subjects was used. A later genetic analysis used genome-wide SNP genotypes for about three fifths of the 666 donors, treating that subset as a discovery cohort. A handful of DR-DQ haplotypes were handled as single units for association and clustering because linkage in the cohort was strong. Donor age, sex, ethnicity and CMV serostatus were collected together with the repertoire data. Using immunosequencing, the study profiled T cell repertoires from around 670 subjects and related those repertoires to cytomegalovirus serostatus. Every repertoire in the discovery cohort had been generated on one and the same sequencing platform.

In total, just over 650 healthy bone marrow donors made up the cohort. All cohort members were sampled while nominally healthy, although unrecorded immune exposures were likely present. The donor tested CMV seronegative, placing the donor among the approximately 360 seronegative members of the cohort. A peripheral blood sample was collected from each donor, and TCR beta sequencing was performed on peripheral blood mononuclear cells. Genomic DNA extraction from the blood cell samples was performed with the Qiagen DNeasy Blood Extraction Kit. General study outcomes and caveats: Immune exposure information for the cohort was limited to CMV serostatus. Three of the identified cytomegalovirus-associated TCR beta chains were confirmed in vitro to be specific for cytomegalovirus antigens. A later genetic analysis reported fewer N-insertions in productive TCRs among donors in an Asian-associated ancestry cluster than the approximately 700-donor mean. A cluster of highly shared sequence variants was judged likely to represent a technical artifact of the sequencing pipeline. The classifier was reported to diagnose cytomegalovirus status with high specificity and sensitivity in both the original cohort and the validation cohort. In a later genetic analysis, a missense DCLRE1C variant was associated with V-gene and J-gene trimming of TCR beta chains, and the association was replicated in an independent cohort. Linkage disequilibrium might explain the correlated functional status among segregating V segments, but an unknown experimental factor could not be ruled out. A further reported finding was that TCR beta sequences accurately predicted the HLA-A and HLA-B alleles for most subjects in the first cohort. In a later analysis, 16,951 TCR beta sequences were associated with specific HLA alleles at a false discovery rate of 0.05. A later analysis reported that several top co-occurrence clusters appeared linked to parvovirus B19, influenza, CMV and Epstein-Barr virus. It was suggested by the authors that the approach could potentially be generalized to other disease states and immunological phenotypes. In a later analysis, the rate of TCR association differed among HLA loci, with DRB1 alleles having the most associated TCRs and HLA-C alleles having the fewest. Most TCR sequences were seen in very few donors, while some public TCRs were found in many individuals. Strong co-occurrence of HLA alleles, especially DR and DQ, made assigning TCR associations to individual alleles difficult. Sequencing depth was assumed to be roughly uniform across donors in the presence/absence analyses, though that assumption may not hold. Because counts were too low, seventeen rarely observed V segments, including chromosome 9 orphons, were excluded from the earlier analysis of under 650 of the donors. A total of some 180 TCR beta chains were listed by the study as associated with cytomegalovirus. Only TCR beta chains were sequenced in this cohort, and the absence of alpha or paired-chain data limited detectable features. Because HLA typing was missing for some donors at each locus, association tests included only the typed subset. In a later analysis, most CMV-associated TCR beta chains were found to appear HLA-restricted, with HLA associations seemingly driven largely by CMV exposure. Because the 87-base-pair reads could not distinguish some IMGT-functional V segments, including TRBV6-2 and TRBV6-3, those segments were excluded. Broadly in line with IMGT annotations, most TCR beta V segments showed up in productive rearrangements about 87% or about 30% of the time in an earlier analysis of about 500 of the donors. Compared with equally common non-associated chains, HLA-associated TCR beta chains in a later analysis were more clonally expanded and had lower generation probabilities.

Library prep was done by the immunoSEQ multiplex PCR assay. A mixture of 60 forward primers for TCR Vbeta segments and 13 reverse primers for TCR Jbeta segments was used in the multiplex PCR. The CDR3 region of rearranged TCR beta genes was amplified from genomic DNA by a multiplex PCR assay. The amplified TCR beta libraries were sequenced on the Illumina HiSeq System as 87-base-pair reads. The study's processing was this. In a later analysis, some 80 million unique TCR beta chains were counted across the approximately 670 repertoires, and around 10 million of these chains were shared by at least two donors. Raw reads were error-corrected and collapsed into unique sequences by a nearest-neighbor algorithm in which closely related sequences were merged to remove PCR and sequencing errors. CDR3 sequences were aligned to IMGT reference sequences to assign V, D and J gene segments. Each retained sequence needed at least a six-nucleotide match to both a V gene segment and a J gene segment. A rearrangement counted as productive if the CDR3 had no stop codons and remained in frame with V and J, and every other rearrangement counted as non-productive. CDR3 was defined by IMGT convention, running from the second conserved V-encoded cysteine to the conserved J-encoded phenylalanine. The earlier analysis of about 570 of the donors excluded any sequence lacking an unambiguous match to a single V gene segment. An earlier analysis of several hundred of the donors called V segments functional above 56.7% productive rearrangements and segregating when the between-donor standard deviation exceeded 5%. A statistical classification framework was built for diagnosing cytomegalovirus status from the catalog of TCR beta chain sequences. In a later analysis, V and J genes were assigned by comparing TCR nucleotide sequences against IMGT/GENE-DB human TR gene sequences. Using the TCRdist pipeline, a later analysis assigned CDR3 sequences along with most-parsimonious VDJ recombination scenarios. In a later analysis, every TCR beta chain was defined by the combination of its CDR3 amino acid sequence and its V-gene family, and reads without a unique V-gene family were dropped. A later analysis removed 550 to 650 highly shared, low-generation-probability nucleotide sequences to deal with suspected cross-contamination and a sequencing artifact. In a later analysis, a clonal expansion index for each public chain was calculated from normalized within-repertoire ranks of inferred template counts. A later analysis computed generation probabilities with a VDJ recombination model fitted to out-of-frame rearrangements, and checked the results against IGoR. Hypergeometric tests were used in a later analysis to score TCR-TCR, TCR-HLA and TCR-CMV co-occurrence, with a repertoire-size bias correction applied to the TCR pairs. In a later analysis, false discovery rates were estimated by permuting HLA or CMV assignments 20 times. In a later analysis, co-occurring TCRs were grouped using DBSCAN, and TCRdist sequence similarity was added for clustering within HLA-allele-positive subsets. Repertoires with fewer than 30,000 or more than 120,000 public chains, plus five repertoires with anomalous nucleotide sharing, were excluded from co-occurrence clustering. TCRdb carries this immuneACCESS record with in-frame sequences only. Its versions omit some clonotypes, under half of them owing to an unresolved V gene in the studies checked, with the rest unexplained. The V and J calls and the clone size are those of that table, but D and trimming were determined from the DNA. Within this sample are about 190,000 clones, with about 80% of them counted one time only. The biggest ten clones account for 0.65% of the sample.

This clone occurred a few times. Its antigen is still unknown. No qualities accompany the bases; no much larger clone lies one base away. Clipping removes 1 base from V and 4 bases from J, with 12 as the unmatched junction base count. From the cysteine through the phenylalanine, the CDR3 covers 17 amino acids. This entry keeps only the CDR3 DNA: 51 bases, framed from base 1. The germline V gene supplies CDR1 SGHTS and CDR2 YDEGEE. This sequence uses TRBV5-8 and TRBJ1-2; 8 bases in the junction line up with TRBD1. The receptor was derived from a boy younger than 18 in good health and CMV-seronegative. The specimen was PBMCs. Read as DNA, the sequence is TGTGCCAGCAGCTTGCGGGGTGGACAGGGCAAAATCTATGGCTACACCTTC. This sequence encodes CASSLRGGQGKIYGYTF. The reference TRBV5-8 and TRBJ1-2 proteins fill in what lies around the CDR3, so the full variable domain reads EAGVTQSPTHLIKTRGQQATLRCSPISGHTSVYWYQQALGLGLQFLLWYDEGEERNRGNFPPRFSGRQFPNYSSELNVNALELEDSALYLCASSLRGGQGKIYGYTFGSGTRLTVV.